This T cell receptor (beta chain) was sequenced during a study of blood T cell repertoires in COVID-19 (dated by TCRdb to between 2020 and 2021). About the study as a whole: Samples from collaborators originated in the United States, Italy and Spain and spanned both the acute and convalescent phases of COVID-19. The material from the prospective study consisted of cDNA or gDNA derived from T cells, B-cell-depleted T cells, or PBMCs. Deeply sampled blood TCRbeta repertoires from subjects exposed to, actively infected with, or recovered from COVID-19 were included in the dataset. A freely available public database, intended as a resource for researchers studying the immune response to SARS-CoV-2, is where the repertoires were released. Samples came from the ongoing ImmuneRACE study (first 160 participants) plus 1,254 subjects from 6 global collaborators. A de-identified subject ID, COVID-19 status, age in years and sex were almost always included in the sample metadata. Where available, HLA class I and class II types were taken from metadata supplied by the sample provider and were not determined by assay-based typing.

What the authors observed across the whole study: Clinical and demographic metadata were provided uncurated, with the amount varying by source and participant.

One collaborating source in Seattle enrolled patients during active infection and followed them longitudinally through the course of disease. The collaborating institutions used their own protocols to collect whole blood in K2EDTA tubes. For TCRbeta analysis, collaborator samples were shipped as frozen whole blood, as isolated PBMCs, or as DNA extracted from either sample type. For this clone: Its antigen is unknown. Base quality data are lacking; no much larger clone is found one base away.

TCRbeta CDR3 regions were amplified from genomic DNA using the immunoSEQ Assay, a bias-controlled multiplex PCR. As for the authors' bioinformatics: Within the assay, amplification of reference gene primers was used to estimate how many nucleated cells each sample contained. To quantify the absolute abundance of each unique TCRbeta CDR3 rearrangement, sequence reads were collapsed and filtered. For each sample, productive Simpson clonality was calculated as the square root of Simpson's diversity index over productive rearrangements. TCRdb provides this immuneACCESS table in a form limited to in-frame rearrangements. Some clones are lacking; in checked studies, under half of them reflect an unresolved V gene, and why the rest are absent is not known. The DNA was the basis for D and trimming; V, J and clone size are from that table. The sample contains hundreds of thousands of clones, approximately 89% of them found a single time. The top ten clones comprise about 2.3% of the sample.

The specimen sequenced was peripheral blood. The origin of this receptor is an older woman with COVID-19, enrolled during active disease.

The CDR3 protein sequence reads: CASTGLGSSGNTIYF. The DNA sequence is TGTGCCAGCACAGGACTGGGGTCCTCTGGAAACACCATATATTTT. The sequence links TRBV6-6 to TRBJ1-3; the D gene remains uncertain. V loses 7 bases, J loses 0 bases, and the germline ends lie 13 bases apart. From the germline V gene (reference sequence), CDR1 is MNHNY and CDR2 is SVGAGI. From the cysteine through the phenylalanine, the CDR3 covers 15 amino acids. The DNA shown is the 45-base CDR3, in frame from base 1.